These 31 T cell receptor beta chains were all obtained from the same sample, sequenced in a study of blood T cell repertoires in COVID-19. Using immunoSEQ multiplex PCR, the repertoire was profiled, and TCRdb retains in-frame clones only, with some absent. The sample gives about 670,000 clones, around 90% of which show up once; approximately 0.25% is in the top ten. Sequencing was performed on peripheral blood. These receptor sequences come from a woman younger than 30 with acute or convalescent COVID-19.

The chain couples TRBV5-1 to TRBJ2-1, with D hard to call. The V gene lost 0 bases and the J gene lost 10 bases, with 17 bases spanning the gap. Germline assignment: CDR1 SGHRS and CDR2 YFSETQ. This CDR3 spans 15 amino acids. CDR3 residues: CASSLGDSPQREQFF. CDR3 DNA sequence: TGCGCCAGCAGCTTGGGAGACTCGCCTCAGAGGGAGCAGTTCTTC.

The CDR3 coding sequence is TGTGCCAGCAGCCCATTAGGGTCAACAGGACGCCTGTTTTTT. It translates to CASSPLGSTGRLFF. The chain uses TRBV9 and TRBJ1-4; maybe TRBD1 (5 bases). Germline CDR1 and CDR2: SGDLS and YYNGEE. The V end lost 4 bases, the J end lost 14 bases, and 21 bases lay between the germline ends. The CDR3 sequence is 14 residues long.

This clone was counted once. The chain uses TRBV4-2 and TRBJ1-1; 7 bases are shared with TRBD1. Germline V CDR1 and CDR2: LGHNA, YNFKEQ. Trimming at V came to 1 base and at J to 0 bases, leaving 5 bases not matched to a gene. The CDR3 sequence is 16 residues long. The CDR3 coding sequence is TGTGCCAGCAGCCAAGGGTCGGGACAGCTGAACACTGAAGCTTTCTTT. As protein: CASSQGSGQLNTEAFF.

This clone has only one observation. The CDR3 region has the DNA TGTGCCAGCAGCCACCGTCCGCGGGTAACCTACAATGAGCAGTTCTTC. Protein: CASSHRPRVTYNEQFF. The chain carries TRBV5-6 and TRBJ2-1; TRBD2 might be the D (5 bases). The germline V and J ends were trimmed by 4 bases and 2 bases, with 16 bases remaining between them. CDR3 length equals 16 residues. Germline V CDR1 and CDR2: SGHDT, YYEEEE.

The CDR3 protein is CASSLARIGSTEAFF. CDR3 sequence (DNA): TGTGCCAGCAGCTTAGCGCGGATAGGGAGTACTGAAGCTTTCTTT. The chain combines TRBV7-9 with TRBJ1-1; the D is unclear. Germline assignment: CDR1 SEHNR and CDR2 FQNEAQ (reference sequence). There are 15 residues in the CDR3. V lost 0 bases, J lost 5 bases, and 13 bases lay in between.

The chain is built from TRBV6-1 and TRBJ2-1, with D perhaps TRBD1 (6 bases). The germline V and J ends were trimmed by 3 bases and 6 bases, with 9 bases remaining between them. The CDR3 has 13 amino acids. Germline CDR1 is MNHNS and CDR2 is SASEGT. DNA for the CDR3: TGTGCCAGCAGTGACAGGGGTCGCAATGAGCAGTTCTTC. Its translation: CASSDRGRNEQFF.

V gene TRBV7-9 combines with J gene TRBJ2-1; 7 bases agree with TRBD1. Germline values: CDR1 SEHNR, CDR2 FQNEAQ (reference sequence). J gave up 2 bases and V 2 bases, and 15 bases lay outside the gene matches. There are 19 residues in the CDR3. CDR3 in DNA: TGTGCCAGCAGCTTATTCCCTGCCGCGACAGGGATCACCTACAATGAGCAGTTCTTC. This encodes CASSLFPAATGITYNEQFF.

This clone was detected a few times. The V gene is TRBV24-1, the J gene TRBJ2-1, with TRBD1 as a possible D gene (5 bases). The V end lost 1 base, the J end lost 6 bases, and 12 bases lay between the germline ends. This CDR3 spans 15 amino acids. Germline V gives CDR1 KGHDR, CDR2 SFDVKD. The CDR3, as DNA: TGTGCCACCAGTGATTTTAGGGGCAGGACCAATGAGCAGTTCTTC. Protein product: CATSDFRGRTNEQFF.

This chain joins TRBV5-1 and TRBJ1-4; the match to TRBD1 covers 7 bases. The length of the CDR3 is 15 residues. V shed 4 bases, J shed 6 bases, and the junction held 9 bases outside the gene matches. The germline V gene encodes CDR1 SGHRS and CDR2 YFSETQ. The chain's CDR3 is CASSRSQTGDEKLFF. The CDR3 nucleotides read TGCGCCAGCAGCCGGTCGCAAACAGGGGATGAAAAACTGTTTTTT.

This clone was seen a single time. The CDR3 bases are TGTGCCAGCAGTTCCATTAGCAGGGGGCTAAAGAACACTGAAGCTTTCTTT. It translates to CASSSISRGLKNTEAFF. The chain couples TRBV28 to TRBJ1-1; 8 nucleotides match TRBD1. The ends lost 4 bases at V and 1 base at J; junction bases unmatched: 11. The CDR3 spans 17 residues. The germline CDR1 and CDR2 sequences are MDHEN and SYDVKM.

The J gene is TRBJ1-2, the V gene TRBV12-3 or TRBV12-4, with unresolved D. Trimming took 6 bases from V and 3 from J, leaving 5 bases between them. The CDR3 has 11 residues. CDR3 residues: CASRSDYGYTF. The CDR3 DNA reads as TGTGCCAGCAGGTCGGACTATGGCTACACCTTC.

This chain uses TRBV11-2 with TRBJ1-2; D uncertain. Germline V CDR1 and CDR2: SGHAT, FQNNGV. V gave up 6 bases and J gave up 5 bases, with 16 bases separating them. This CDR3 comprises 14 residues. The CDR3 reads CASRQIRTVYGYTF. As DNA, the CDR3 is TGTGCCAGCAGACAAATTCGGACTGTTTATGGCTACACCTTC.

This clone was observed a handful of times. The CDR3 nucleotides read TGTGCCAGCAGAGAGGACAGGTTTCAGCCCCAGCATTTT. Protein sequence: CASREDRFQPQHF. J is TRBJ1-5 and V is TRBV2, with 7 bases identical to TRBD1. J gave up 6 bases and V 6 bases, and 5 bases lay outside the gene matches. The CDR3 spans 13 residues. Germline CDR1 and CDR2: SNHLY and FYNNEI.

The gene calls are TRBV7-2 and TRBJ2-7, with 9 bases that match TRBD2. In germline, CDR1 is SGHTA, CDR2 FQGNSA. The CDR3 extends over 17 amino acids. With 1 base clipped from V and 5 bases from J, the junction kept 12 bases outside the gene matches. CDR3 nucleotide sequence: TGTGCCAGCAGCTTAGTTGCTAGCGGGGCTCGGGGGAACGAGCAGTACTTC. Translation: CASSLVASGARGNEQYF. The full variable domain, in which reference TRBV7-2 and TRBJ2-7 provide the parts outside the CDR3, is GAGVSQSPSNKVTEKGKDVELRCDPISGHTALYWYRQSLGQGLEFLIYFQGNSAPDKSGLPSDRFSAERTGGSVSTLTIQRTQQEDSAVYLCASSLVASGARGNEQYFGPGTRLTVT.

Ten or more counts support this clone. V gene TRBV4-2 combines with J gene TRBJ2-2; 9 bases are shared with TRBD1. The CDR3 covers 16 residues. The V segment lost 0 bases and the J segment 7 bases; nucleotides outside the gene matches: 6. CDR1 is LGHNA and CDR2 is YNFKEQ in the germline V gene. The CDR3 loop reads CASSQDGGTGFGELFF. CDR3 coding DNA: TGTGCCAGCAGCCAAGATGGAGGGACAGGGTTCGGGGAGCTGTTTTTT.

Remarks on this clone: The sample carries other DNA sequences with the same CDR3. This chain uses TRBV25-1 with TRBJ1-2, with D unclear. Trimming shortened V by 2 bases and J by 2 bases, and 6 bases separated the two germline ends. Germline V gene data show CDR1 as MGHDK and CDR2 as SYGVNS. CDR3 length: 13 amino acids. CDR3 in DNA: TGTGCCAGCAGTGAAGCGGGAAACTATGGCTACACCTTC. Its translation is CASSEAGNYGYTF.

The V gene is TRBV5-1, the J gene TRBJ2-7, with a weak D call TRBD2 (6 bases). V was shortened by 0 bases and J by 1 base, with 11 bases between the two germline ends. This CDR3 spans 15 amino acids. CDR1 is SGHRS, CDR2 YFSETQ, per germline. CDR3 nucleotides: TGCGCCAGCAGCTTGGATACTAGCCCATCCTACGAGCAGTACTTC. Amino acid sequence: CASSLDTSPSYEQYF.

V usage is TRBV24-1 and J usage is TRBJ1-5; D gene uncertain. This CDR3 is 13 amino acids long. The V gene's germline CDR1 is KGHDR and CDR2 SFDVKD. Trimming took 0 bases from V and 9 from J, leaving 8 bases between them. CDR3 protein: CATSDLSGRPQHF. The DNA for the CDR3 is TGTGCCACCAGTGATTTGAGTGGGCGGCCCCAGCATTTT.

This chain links TRBV6-6 with TRBJ2-3; TRBD1 matches at 7 bases. J lost 1 base, V lost 5 bases, and 12 bases had no gene match. Germline CDR1 and CDR2: MNHNY and SVGAGI (reference sequence). This CDR3 is 17 amino acids long. CDR3 sequence reads: CASSPRDRALGTDTQYF. DNA of the CDR3: TGTGCCAGCAGTCCCCGGGACAGAGCTCTGGGCACAGATACGCAGTATTTT.

This sequence joins TRBV7-9 and TRBJ1-2; D is unclear. V lost 2 bases, J lost 4 bases, and 8 bases lay in between. Per germline, CDR1 SEHNR and CDR2 FQNEAQ (reference sequence). This CDR3 region has 13 residues. DNA for the CDR3: TGTGCCAGCAGCTTACAGGAGGTCTATGGCTACACCTTC. It codes for CASSLQEVYGYTF.

The chain joins TRBV5-4 to TRBJ1-2, with D unresolved. Germline V gene data show CDR1 as SGHNT and CDR2 as YYREEE (reference sequence). The V end lost 2 bases, the J end lost 8 bases, and 13 bases lay between the germline ends. The CDR3 consists of 13 residues. In DNA form, the CDR3 reads TGTGCCAGCAGCTTAGGATTGGGAGTAGGCTACACCTTC. Translated, it gives CASSLGLGVGYTF.

The table lists this clone with a few counts. This chain uses TRBV6-5 with TRBJ1-2, with D tentatively TRBD1 (5 bases). Trimming cost V 1 base and J 2 bases, with 11 bases left between them. The CDR3 has 15 amino acids. The germline gives CDR1 MNHEY, CDR2 SVGAGI. The CDR3 region has the DNA TGTGCCAGCAGTTACTATCCTAAGGGGAACTATGGCTACACCTTC. It translates to CASSYYPKGNYGYTF.

Written as DNA, the CDR3 is TGTGCCAGTAAGACGACAGGGGGAACAGATACGCAGTATTTT. It codes for CASKTTGGTDTQYF. The gene calls are TRBV19 and TRBJ2-3; 9 bases match TRBD1. CDR1 and CDR2 (germline): LNHDA, SQIVND (reference sequence). The CDR3 totals 14 residues. Germline trimming cut 7 bases from V and 3 bases from J; bases unmatched to any gene: 5.

The chain links TRBV19 to TRBJ1-2; TRBD1 is a possible D gene (5 bases). Trimming removed 10 bases from V and 5 bases from J, with 14 bases in between. CDR3 length equals 12 residues. Germline lookup yields CDR1 LNHDA and CDR2 SQIVND (reference sequence). DNA for the CDR3: TGTGCCACATCCGACAGAACTTATGGCTACACCTTC. It encodes CATSDRTYGYTF.

This CDR3 reads CASSPRAGQPQHF. The CDR3 DNA is TGTGCCAGTAGTCCCAGAGCGGGGCAACCCCAGCATTTT. The chain combines TRBV19 with TRBJ1-5; possible D gene TRBD1, 5 bases. V was trimmed by 5 bases and J by 10 bases, leaving 15 bases between them. This CDR3 is 13 amino acids long. CDR1 is LNHDA and CDR2 is SQIVND in the germline V gene (reference sequence).

The chain combines TRBV19 with TRBJ2-5; no reliable D call. Per the germline V gene, CDR1 is LNHDA and CDR2 is SQIVND (reference sequence). The CDR3 is 12 amino acids. V was shortened by 4 bases and J by 5 bases, with 8 bases between the two germline ends. CDR3 protein: CASSTQAETQYF. DNA for the CDR3: TGTGCCAGTAGTACTCAGGCGGAGACCCAGTACTTC.

This rearrangement joins TRBV4-2 to TRBJ2-7; D remains ambiguous. The germline V and J ends were trimmed by 6 bases and 2 bases, with 8 bases remaining between them. This CDR3 is 12 amino acids long. The germline CDR1 and CDR2 sequences are LGHNA and YNFKEQ. The CDR3 loop is CASRGTTYEQYF. The CDR3 DNA reads as TGTGCCAGCAGGGGCACCACCTACGAGCAGTACTTC.

This chain connects TRBV30 to TRBJ1-2; D unresolved. Germline lookup yields CDR1 GTSNPN and CDR2 SVGIG (reference sequence). V lost 3 bases to trimming and J lost 5 bases, with 10 bases between them. This CDR3 is 12 amino acids long. Written as DNA, the CDR3 is TGTGCCTGGAGCACCACAAGTTATGGCTACACCTTC. It yields the protein CAWSTTSYGYTF.

On this clone: Other DNA sequences of this sample code for an identical CDR3. This rearrangement joins TRBV7-9 to TRBJ1-1; a weak D match, TRBD1 (5 bases). The V end lost 2 bases, the J end lost 3 bases, and 10 bases lay between the germline ends. The CDR3 is 14 residues long. Germline values: CDR1 SEHNR, CDR2 FQNEAQ (reference sequence). The DNA of the CDR3 is TGTGCCAGCAGCTTAAGGGGAGGAGACACTGAAGCTTTCTTT. The encoded protein is CASSLRGGDTEAFF.

The V gene is TRBV7-2, the J gene TRBJ1-1; tentative D call: TRBD1 (6 bases). Trimming left V 5 bases short and J 1 base short, with 17 bases between. This CDR3 has 16 residues. Germline V gene sequence: CDR1 SGHTA, CDR2 FQGNSA. CDR3 protein: CASSQSTGSGNTEAFF. CDR3 DNA: TGTGCCAGCAGCCAATCAACAGGGTCAGGGAACACTGAAGCTTTCTTT.

This clone has just one count. The gene calls are TRBV5-4 and TRBJ2-7; TRBD1 is a possible D gene (6 bases). This CDR3 spans 15 amino acids. Per the germline V gene, CDR1 is SGHNT and CDR2 is YYREEE (reference sequence). The V end was cut by 3 bases, the J end by 6 bases, with 19 bases between. CDR3 DNA sequence: TGTGCCAGCAGCTCGCCGGGGCCAACAGGGCGCGAGCAGTACTTC. This encodes CASSSPGPTGREQYF. Complete variable domain (other parts from reference TRBV5-4 and TRBJ2-7): ETGVTQSPTHLIKTRGQQVTLRCSSQSGHNTVSWYQQALGQGPQFIFQYYREEENGRGNFPPRFSGLQFPNYSSELNVNALELDDSALYLCASSSPGPTGREQYFGPGTRLTVT.